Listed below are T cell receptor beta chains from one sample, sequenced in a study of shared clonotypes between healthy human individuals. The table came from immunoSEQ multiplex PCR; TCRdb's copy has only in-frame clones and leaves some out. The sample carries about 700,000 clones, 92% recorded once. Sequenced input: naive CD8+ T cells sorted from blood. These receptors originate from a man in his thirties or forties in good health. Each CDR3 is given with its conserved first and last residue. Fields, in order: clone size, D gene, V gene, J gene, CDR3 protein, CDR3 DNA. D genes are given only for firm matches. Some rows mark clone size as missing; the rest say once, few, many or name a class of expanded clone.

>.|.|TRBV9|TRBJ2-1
CASSVGGVRGQFF
TGTGCCAGCAGCGTAGGTGGGGTAAGGGGACAGTTCTTC
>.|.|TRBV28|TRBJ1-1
CASSLSGTNTEAFF
TGTGCCAGCAGTTTATCAGGAACGAACACTGAAGCTTTCTTT
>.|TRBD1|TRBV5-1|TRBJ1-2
CASSLDWTGEDYGYTF
TGCGCCAGCAGCTTGGACTGGACAGGGGAGGACTATGGCTACACCTTC
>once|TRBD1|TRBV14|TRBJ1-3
CALRDRAFSGNTIYF
TGTGCCCTGCGGGACAGGGCTTTTTCTGGAAACACCATATATTTT
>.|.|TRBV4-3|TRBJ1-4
CASSPEGSETNEKLFF
TGCGCCAGCAGCCCCGAGGGTTCCGAGACTAATGAAAAACTGTTTTTT
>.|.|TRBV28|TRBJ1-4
CASSSIGTNEKLFF
TGTGCCAGCAGTTCGATAGGAACTAATGAAAAACTGTTTTTT
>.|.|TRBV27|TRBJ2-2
CASSLSGTPGELFF
TGTGCCAGCAGTTTATCAGGGACTCCCGGGGAGCTGTTTTTT
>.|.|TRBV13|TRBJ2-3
CASSLVTGRDTQYF
TGTGCCAGCAGCTTAGTCACGGGACGGGATACGCAGTATTTT
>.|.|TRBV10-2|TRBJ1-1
CASIEPAGPNTEAFF
TGCGCCAGCATCGAACCTGCCGGCCCGAACACTGAAGCTTTCTTT
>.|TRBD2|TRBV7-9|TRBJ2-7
CASSFLGRASDEQYF
TGTGCCAGCAGCTTTCTCGGGAGGGCCTCGGATGAGCAGTACTTC
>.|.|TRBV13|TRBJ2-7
CASSPQLGVGDEQYF
TGTGCCAGCAGCCCGCAGCTAGGGGTTGGCGACGAGCAGTACTTC
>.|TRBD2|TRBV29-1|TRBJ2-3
CSVEVLAASTDTQYF
TGCAGCGTTGAAGTACTAGCGGCTAGCACAGATACGCAGTATTTT
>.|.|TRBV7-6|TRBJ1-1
CASSLVRNTEAFF
TGTGCCAGCAGCTTAGTACGGAACACTGAAGCTTTCTTT